This TCR beta chain emerged from a study of CD8 T cells in ankylosing spondylitis. TCRdb reprocessed the 5' RACE reads with MiXCR, giving one entry per CDR3 protein. The sample carries about 220,000 distinct CDR3 sequences, roughly a tenth recorded once. General study results and limits: There was reportedly significant enrichment of clones that were disease-linked in matched ankylosing spondylitis synovial fluid.

Of note for this clonotype: Its antigen is not known.

The CDR3 is made up of 17 amino acids. Germline trimming cut 3 bases from V and 6 bases from J; bases unmatched to any gene: 11. Germline V CDR1 and CDR2: MDHEN, SYDVKM. The receptor comes from a male donor with ankylosing spondylitis or in good health (not recorded which). Sequences were obtained from blood, either unsorted or a sorted T cell fraction (not recorded which). The chain joins TRBV28 to TRBJ1-2, with 12 bases that match TRBD1. The DNA for the CDR3 is TGTGCCAGCAGTTTTTTAGGGGACAGGGGGCAGGTGGATGGCTACACCTTC. Translated, it gives CASSFLGDRGQVDGYTF.